Below, one T cell receptor (beta chain) is given with its context. This specimen belongs to a study of T-cell memory formation after mild COVID-19. For the study at large: For the most part, TCR clusters were specific to one donor.

TCR alpha and TCR beta cDNA libraries with sample barcodes and UMIs came from 5'RACE using constant-segment primers. TCRdb independently ran MiXCR on the 5' RACE reads; one entry per CDR3 protein. The table lists about 430,000 distinct CDR3 sequences, less than 25% of them singletons. CDR1 MNHEY and CDR2 SVGAGI come from the germline V gene. This CDR3 spans 14 amino acids. Trimming cost V 6 bases and J 8 bases; bases outside gene matches: 12. This TCR came from an adult woman who had mild COVID-19 (a few samples of this study predate the infection). Cell type and time point are not known. Sample: PBMCs or a T cell subset sorted from them (not recorded which). This sequence joins TRBV6-5 and TRBJ1-2; 7 bases map to TRBD1. The CDR3 loop is CASRLTGSGRGYTF. CDR3 nucleotides: TGTGCCAGCAGGCTGACAGGGTCGGGGCGCGGCTACACCTTC.